This T cell receptor beta chain was recorded in a study of CD8+CD57+ T cells in acquired aplastic anemia. Study-wide context: Healthy donor CD4+ cell samples had a mean of about 10.8 million reads. Study conclusions and caveats: Between patients and controls, around 27 CD8+ CDR3 sequences were found in common.

The template used for profiling TCR beta VDJ and CDR3 was genomic DNA. TCRdb passed the reads through MiXCR, listing each CDR3 protein once. The repertoire has about 110,000 distinct CDR3 sequences, around 49% of them found once; the top ten carry about 32%. With respect to this clonotype: Its specificity is not known.

The ends were cut back, 5 bases at V and 8 bases at J, with 7 bases in the middle. Per germline, CDR1 LNHDA and CDR2 SQIVND (reference sequence). This CDR3 is built from 11 residues. The clonotype was recovered from a human donor in good health, serving as a control. The chain has TRBV19 and TRBJ2-1; D is unclear. The specimen was sorted CD4+, CD8+, or CD8+CD57+ T cells (not recorded which) from PBMCs. CDR3 DNA sequence: TGTGCCAGTAGTTTCATCCATGAGCAGTTCTTC. It is translated as CASSFIHEQFF. Full variable domain (rest looked up from reference TRBV19 and TRBJ2-1): DGGITQSPKYLFRKEGQNVTLSCEQNLNHDAMYWYRQDPGQGLRLIYYSQIVNDFQKGDIAEGYSVSREKKESFPLTVTSAQKNPTAFYLCASSFIHEQFFGPGTRLTVL.